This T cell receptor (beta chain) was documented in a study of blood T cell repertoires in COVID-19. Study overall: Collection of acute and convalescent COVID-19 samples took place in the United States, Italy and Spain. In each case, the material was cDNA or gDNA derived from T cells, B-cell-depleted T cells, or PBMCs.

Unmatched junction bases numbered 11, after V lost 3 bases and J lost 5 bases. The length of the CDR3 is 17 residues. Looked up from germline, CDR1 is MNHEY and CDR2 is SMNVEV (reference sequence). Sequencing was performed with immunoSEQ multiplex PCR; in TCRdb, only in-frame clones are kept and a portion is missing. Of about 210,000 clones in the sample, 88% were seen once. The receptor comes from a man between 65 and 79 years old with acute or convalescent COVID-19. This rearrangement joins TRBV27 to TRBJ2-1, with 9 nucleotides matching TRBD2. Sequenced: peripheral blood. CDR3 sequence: CASSFASGNYLDNEQFF. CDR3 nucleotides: TGTGCCAGCAGTTTCGCTAGCGGGAACTATCTGGACAATGAGCAGTTCTTC.